Each of the 18 T cell receptor beta chains below was sequenced from the same sample in a study of blood T cell repertoires in COVID-19 (TCRdb year 2020). The library was prepared using the immunoSEQ multiplex PCR assay. The table comes from immuneACCESS by way of TCRdb, which keeps in-frame sequences with V and J called. Part of the clones is missing from these tables; in studies checked, under half for an unresolved V gene and the rest for unknown reasons. This sample gives 150,000 or so clones in total; 80% to 90% of them show up just once. The top ten clones comprise 6.5% to 9.5% of the sample. Sequencing was performed on peripheral blood. The receptors were gathered from a woman aged 60-75 years with COVID-19, enrolled during active disease.

V is TRBV10-1 and J is TRBJ1-1, with D hard to call. Germline V gene sequence: CDR1 WNHNN, CDR2 SYGVQD (reference sequence). V lost 3 bases to trimming and J lost 4 bases, with 9 bases between them. The CDR3 is 13 residues long. The CDR3, as DNA: TGCGCCAGCAGTGATTCCTTCGGCACTGAAGCTTTCTTT. This encodes CASSDSFGTEAFF.

This clone was seen a single time. The V gene is TRBV10-1, the J gene TRBJ2-2; 7 bases are shared with TRBD1. V dropped 0 bases and J dropped 6; count of bases not matched to a gene: 10. The CDR3 loop spans 17 amino acids. In germline, CDR1 is WNHNN, CDR2 SYGVQD (reference sequence). Here the CDR3 reads CASSESGRGSLSGELFF. The CDR3 DNA sequence: TGCGCCAGCAGTGAGTCGGGCAGGGGGTCCCTTTCCGGGGAGCTGTTTTTT.

This clone was observed a few times. The chain combines TRBV10-1 with TRBJ2-3; 7 bases are a match to TRBD1. The CDR3 runs 14 residues. Germline V gives CDR1 WNHNN, CDR2 SYGVQD (reference sequence). The ends lost 5 bases at V and 6 bases at J; junction bases unmatched: 8. CDR3 in amino acids: CASSPQDRIDTQYF. The CDR3 region has the DNA TGCGCCAGCAGTCCGCAGGACAGGATCGATACGCAGTATTTT.

The chain joins TRBV7-3 to TRBJ1-2; D remains ambiguous. Germline values: CDR1 SGHTA, CDR2 FQGTGA. CDR3 length: 15 residues. V shed 2 bases and J shed 5 bases, with 15 bases lying between them. In nucleotides, the CDR3 is TGTGCCAGCAGCTTACAGGCCTCGGATGGGTATGGCTACACCTTC. As protein: CASSLQASDGYGYTF. The full variable domain, with the rest looked up from reference TRBV7-3 and TRBJ1-2, is GAGVSQTPSNKVTEKGKYVELRCDPISGHTALYWYRQSLGQGPEFLIYFQGTGAADDSGLPNDRFFAVRPEGSVSTLKIQRTERGDSAVYLCASSLQASDGYGYTFGSGTRLTVV.

This rearrangement joins TRBV14 to TRBJ1-2, with a weak D call TRBD1 (6 bases). The CDR3 has 15 amino acids. The V gene lost 2 bases and the J gene lost 6 bases, with 16 bases spanning the gap. Germline V CDR1 and CDR2: SGHDN, FVKESK. The CDR3 loop reads CASSQRFTGLNGYTF. The CDR3 DNA follows: TGTGCCAGCAGCCAACGCTTCACAGGGCTCAATGGCTACACCTTC. Full variable domain (outside the CDR3, taken from reference TRBV14 and TRBJ1-2): EAGVTQFPSHSVIEKGQTVTLRCDPISGHDNLYWYRRVMGKEIKFLLHFVKESKQDESGMPNNRFLAERTGGTYSTLKVQPAELEDSGVYFCASSQRFTGLNGYTFGSGTRLTVV.

The CDR3 nucleotides read TGTGCCAGTAGTCCCGGGGGGGACAGGGGGTTGAGCACTGAAGCTTTCTTT. Translated, it gives CASSPGGDRGLSTEAFF. The V call is TRBV19, the J call TRBJ1-1, with 11 bases matching TRBD1. The CDR3 has 17 amino acids. Germline assignment: CDR1 LNHDA and CDR2 SQIVND (reference sequence). Losses at the gene ends were 5 bases for V and 4 bases for J; bases not matched to a gene: 12.

This clone was detected once. The chain combines TRBV3-1 (or the pseudogene TRBV3-2) with TRBJ2-3; 9 bases agree with TRBD2. The CDR3 totals 16 residues. Germline V gene data show CDR1 as LGHDT and CDR2 as YNNKEL (reference sequence). Trimming took 0 bases from V and 1 from J; bases not matched to a gene: 2. The CDR3 reads CASSQEAGGGTDTQYF. For the CDR3, the DNA is TGTGCCAGCAGCCAAGAGGCGGGGGGGGGCACAGATACGCAGTATTTT.

V is TRBV5-1 and J is TRBJ2-3, with 10 bases matching TRBD2. Germline CDR1 reads SGHRS; CDR2 reads YFSETQ. J lost 4 bases, V lost 1 base, and 6 bases had no gene match. The CDR3 sequence is 16 residues long. The CDR3 loop is CASSLSPSGGPDTQYF. In nucleotides, the CDR3 is TGCGCCAGCAGCTTGTCACCTAGCGGGGGACCAGATACGCAGTATTTT.

The chain has TRBV29-1 and TRBJ2-2, with a weak D call TRBD1 (5 bases). Germline-derived CDR1 and CDR2 are SQVTM and ANQGSEA. CDR3 length: 13 amino acids. V was pared by 4 bases and J by 6 bases, with 12 bases between. The CDR3 nucleotides read TGCAGCGTTGTGTTTAGCAGGGCCGGGGAGCTGTTTTTT. It encodes CSVVFSRAGELFF.

The chain links TRBV9 to TRBJ2-1; 16 nucleotides match TRBD2. CDR1 is SGDLS, CDR2 YYNGEE, per germline. The CDR3 extends over 19 amino acids. Trimming cost V 1 base and J 0 bases; bases outside gene matches: 4. The CDR3 DNA reads TGTGCCAGCAGCGTAAAGGGACTAGCGGGGGGGGACTCCTACAATGAGCAGTTCTTC. This sequence encodes CASSVKGLAGGDSYNEQFF.

The chain is built from TRBV2 and TRBJ1-4, with 9 bases that match TRBD1. CDR1 is SNHLY, CDR2 FYNNEI, per germline. The V and J ends lost 5 bases and 2 bases, in that order; junction bases with no gene match: 6. CDR3 size: 16 residues. The chain's CDR3 is CASSTGQGGTNEKLFF. CDR3 DNA sequence: TGTGCCAGCAGTACGGGACAGGGAGGGACTAATGAAAAACTGTTTTTT.

This clone is termed medium-sized. The chain is built from TRBV11-3 and TRBJ2-2, with 11 bases matching TRBD2. CDR1 SGHNT and CDR2 YENEEA come from the germline V gene. Unmatched junction bases numbered 5, after V lost 5 bases and J lost 6 bases. The CDR3 covers 15 residues. The CDR3 DNA follows: TGTGCCAGCAGCAAGACTAGCGGGGTTGCCGGGGAGCTGTTTTTT. Translated: CASSKTSGVAGELFF.

The chain links TRBV5-1 to TRBJ1-2; TRBD1 aligns across 9 bases. CDR1 is SGHRS and CDR2 is YFSETQ in the germline V gene. Trimming removed 0 bases from V and 5 bases from J; junction bases left unmatched: 5. The CDR3 spans 15 residues. CDR3 region: CASSLAQGTGYGYTF. The CDR3 nucleotides read TGCGCCAGCAGCTTGGCCCAGGGGACAGGGTATGGCTACACCTTC.

The rearrangement joins TRBV5-1 to TRBJ1-1; TRBD1 aligns across 8 bases. Germline V lookup: CDR1 SGHRS, CDR2 YFSETQ. V gave up 0 bases and J gave up 4 bases; unmatched junction bases: 11. The CDR3 has 17 amino acids. The CDR3 region has the DNA TGCGCCAGCAGCTTGGGTGCCCTCACAGGGGGGGGCACTGAAGCTTTCTTT. It codes for CASSLGALTGGGTEAFF.

CDR3 nucleotide sequence: TGTGCCATCCCGACAGAAAATGAAAAACTGTTTTTT. Amino acid sequence: CAIPTENEKLFF. The J gene is TRBJ1-4, the V gene TRBV10-3; tentative D call: TRBD1 (5 bases). The V and J ends lost 8 bases and 5 bases respectively, with 9 bases between them. Germline CDR1 and CDR2: ENHRY and SYGVKD. CDR3 length equals 12 residues.

This sequence joins TRBV29-1 and TRBJ1-2; tentative D call: TRBD1 (6 bases). The CDR3 extends over 16 amino acids. V lost 3 bases, J lost 4 bases, and 21 bases lay in between. Germline V gene data show CDR1 as SQVTM and CDR2 as ANQGSEA. The CDR3 protein is CSVEGAYETASYGYTF. For the CDR3, the DNA is TGCAGCGTTGAGGGGGCTTATGAGACAGCGAGCTATGGCTACACCTTC.

J is TRBJ2-5 and V is TRBV5-8; TRBD2 matches 7 bases. V dropped 4 bases and J dropped 7; count of bases not matched to a gene: 16. The germline V gene encodes CDR1 SGHTS and CDR2 YDEGEE. The CDR3 loop spans 16 amino acids. CDR3 sequence (DNA): TGTGCCAGCAGCACAACGCCGGTAGCGGGTGGTGGGACCCAGTACTTC. Translation gives CASSTTPVAGGGTQYF.

The rearrangement links TRBV9 to TRBJ2-3; tentative D call: TRBD1 (6 bases). From germline, CDR1 is SGDLS and CDR2 YYNGEE. Trimming left V 0 bases short and J 5 bases short, with 16 bases between. This CDR3 is 16 amino acids long. In nucleotides, the CDR3 is TGTGCCAGCAGCGTAGCGTGGTTAGTAGGGGGAGATACGCAGTATTTT. Residues: CASSVAWLVGGDTQYF.